One and the same sample provided the 11 T cell receptor beta chains below, sequenced in a study of T-cell reconstitution after alpha-beta-depleted transplantation in children. Construction of the TCRbeta library involved unique molecular identifiers. Each CDR3 protein is one row after TCRdb ran MiXCR on the PCR reads. The top ten hold about 6.2% of the sample, which has 200,000 to 250,000 distinct CDR3 sequences, under 9.5% seen once. The material sequenced was PBMCs from the stem cell graft donor, taken from the stem cell graft. The receptors stem from a human donor who donated a stem cell graft to a child with acute lymphoblastic leukemia.

This clonotype was counted ten times or more. J is TRBJ2-2 and V is TRBV28; D is undetermined. Trimming removed 6 bases from V and 2 bases from J, with 7 bases in between. The CDR3 contains 13 residues. Germline loops: CDR1 MDHEN, CDR2 SYDVKM. CDR3 sequence reads: CASRMVNTGELFF. The CDR3 DNA is TGTGCCAGCAGGATGGTTAACACCGGGGAGCTGTTTTTT.

This clonotype was counted at least ten times. V usage is TRBV9 and J usage is TRBJ1-6; tentative D call: TRBD1 (5 bases). This CDR3 spans 13 amino acids. Germline lookup yields CDR1 SGDLS and CDR2 YYNGEE. V shed 2 bases and J shed 7 bases, with 7 bases lying between them. CDR3 sequence (DNA): TGTGCCAGCAGCGTCAAGGGGAATTCACCCCTCCACTTT. This codes for CASSVKGNSPLHF.

This clonotype occurred many times. This chain links TRBV20-1 with TRBJ1-5; D is unresolved. With 3 bases removed from V and 1 base from J, the gap between germline ends came to 16 bases. Looked up from germline, CDR1 is DFQATT and CDR2 is SNEGSKA (reference sequence). The CDR3 loop spans 16 amino acids. This CDR3 reads CSAREAARASNQPQHF. The DNA of the CDR3 is TGCAGTGCTAGGGAGGCAGCCCGGGCAAGCAATCAGCCCCAGCATTTT.

This clonotype was picked up many times. This rearrangement joins TRBV5-1 to TRBJ1-2; D is unresolved. V was clipped by 2 bases and J by 5 bases, with 13 bases between them. The germline V gene encodes CDR1 SGHRS and CDR2 YFSETQ. The CDR3 has 14 amino acids. The CDR3: CASSFNGLEYGYTF. DNA for the CDR3: TGCGCCAGCAGCTTTAATGGGCTAGAGTATGGCTACACCTTC. Based on the CDR3 plus reference TRBV5-1 and TRBJ1-2, the full variable domain is KAGVTQTPRYLIKTRGQQVTLSCSPISGHRSVSWYQQTPGQGLQFLFEYFSETQRNKGNFPGRFSGRQFSNSRSEMNVSTLELGDSALYLCASSFNGLEYGYTFGSGTRLTVV.

The J gene is TRBJ1-1, the V gene TRBV6-5; D is possibly TRBD1 (6 bases). Germline assignment: CDR1 MNHEY and CDR2 SVGAGI. The CDR3 sequence is 14 residues long. Trimming stripped 6 bases from V and 1 base from J, with 12 bases between. In DNA form, the CDR3 reads TGTGCCAGCAGACTCCGACAGGCGAACACTGAAGCTTTCTTT. It yields the protein CASRLRQANTEAFF.

The chain combines TRBV11-3 with TRBJ2-1, with 7 bases identical to TRBD2. This CDR3 is 20 amino acids long. With 2 bases clipped from V and 7 bases from J, the junction kept 23 bases outside the gene matches. Germline loops: CDR1 SGHNT, CDR2 YENEEA. The CDR3 here is CASSLRRVSGDPREINEQFF. CDR3 DNA: TGTGCCAGCAGCTTACGGCGGGTGAGCGGGGATCCGCGAGAAATAAATGAGCAGTTCTTC.

About this clonotype: This may be a read error, as it is one base from a much larger clone. A read error is likely, as this CDR3 ends without the conserved phenylalanine or tryptophan. The rearrangement joins TRBV27 to TRBJ2-2, with D unresolved. From germline, CDR1 is MNHEY and CDR2 SMNVEV (reference sequence). Deletions cut 4 bases from V and 1 base from J, with 4 bases between. The length of the CDR3 is 13 residues. The CDR3 loop is CASSSRNTGELFY. CDR3 DNA: TGTGCCAGCAGTTCGAGGAACACCGGGGAGCTGTTTTAT.

The V call is TRBV3-1, the J call TRBJ2-2; 15 bases are a match to TRBD2. Germline loops: CDR1 LGHDT, CDR2 YNNKEL (reference sequence). The CDR3 is made up of 19 amino acids. Germline trimming cut 2 bases from V and 5 bases from J; bases unmatched to any gene: 9. The DNA of the CDR3 is TGTGCCAGCAGCCAATTTGGACTAGCGGGGGGGTCCCGAACCGGGGAGCTGTTTTTT. It encodes CASSQFGLAGGSRTGELFF.

This clonotype qualifies as medium-sized. The V and J genes are TRBV27 and TRBJ2-7, with 12 bases aligning to TRBD2. The CDR3 has 15 residues. The V gene's germline CDR1 is MNHEY and CDR2 SMNVEV (reference sequence). V lost 6 bases and J lost 2; bases outside the gene matches: 5. As DNA, the CDR3 is TGTGCCAGCAGCCCGGGACTAGCGGGCCCCTACGAGCAGTACTTC. Protein sequence: CASSPGLAGPYEQYF.

This clonotype was counted many times. V and J are TRBV5-6 and TRBJ2-7; TRBD1 might be the D (6 bases). V was shortened by 3 bases and J by 6 bases, with 19 bases between the two germline ends. Germline V gene sequence: CDR1 SGHDT, CDR2 YYEEEE. This CDR3 region has 15 residues. This CDR3 is CASSSSGVGLGEQYF. DNA of the CDR3: TGTGCCAGCAGCTCGTCAGGGGTAGGTTTGGGCGAGCAGTACTTC.

The chain uses TRBV6-5 and TRBJ1-6; 11 nucleotides line up with TRBD1. In germline, CDR1 is MNHEY, CDR2 SVGAGI. The CDR3 runs to 14 residues. The V segment lost 4 bases and the J segment 18 bases; nucleotides outside the gene matches: 11. The CDR3 here is CASSFGTGGPDYHF. The CDR3 DNA is TGTGCCAGCAGTTTTGGGACAGGGGGACCCGATTACCACTTT.